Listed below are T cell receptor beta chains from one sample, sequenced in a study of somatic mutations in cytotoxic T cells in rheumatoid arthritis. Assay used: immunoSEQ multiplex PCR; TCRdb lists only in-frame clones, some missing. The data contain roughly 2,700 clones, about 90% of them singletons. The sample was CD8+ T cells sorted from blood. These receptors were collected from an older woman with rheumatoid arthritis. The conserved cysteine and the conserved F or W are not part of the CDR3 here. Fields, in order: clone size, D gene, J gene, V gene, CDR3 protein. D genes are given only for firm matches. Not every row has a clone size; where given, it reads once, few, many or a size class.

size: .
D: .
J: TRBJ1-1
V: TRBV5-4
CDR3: ASSTPGLGLEAF

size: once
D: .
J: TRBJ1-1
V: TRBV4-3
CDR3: ASSLGAGTEAF

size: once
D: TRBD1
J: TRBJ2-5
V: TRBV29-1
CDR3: SVEWTGGMETQY

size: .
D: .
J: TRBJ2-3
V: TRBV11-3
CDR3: ASSLARVSDTQY

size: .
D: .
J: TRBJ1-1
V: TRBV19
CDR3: ASSIGGWHTEAF

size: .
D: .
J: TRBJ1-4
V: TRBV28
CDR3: ASSATGLGEKLF

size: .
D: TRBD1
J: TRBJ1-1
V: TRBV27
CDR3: ASRSRQGRRLGF

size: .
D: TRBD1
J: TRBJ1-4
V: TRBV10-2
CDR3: ASSEPDRVNEKLF

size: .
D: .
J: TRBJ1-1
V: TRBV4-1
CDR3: ATLGIGAEAF

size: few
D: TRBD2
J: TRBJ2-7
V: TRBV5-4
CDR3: ASSDHTWRGSSSYEQY

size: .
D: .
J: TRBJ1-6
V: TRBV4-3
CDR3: ASSQDQSENLYNSPLH

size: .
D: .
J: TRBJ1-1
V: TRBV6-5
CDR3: ASSFGGLGSTEAF

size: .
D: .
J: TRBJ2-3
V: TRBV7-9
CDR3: ASSPLRQLDTQY

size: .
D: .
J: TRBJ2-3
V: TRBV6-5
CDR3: ASEGSSGEDTQY

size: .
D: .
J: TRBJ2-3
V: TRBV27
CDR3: ASSLGRGTDTQY

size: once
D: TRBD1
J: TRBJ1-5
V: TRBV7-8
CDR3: ASRETGLSNQPQH

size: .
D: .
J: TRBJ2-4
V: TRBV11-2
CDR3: ASSLGRTALAKNIQY

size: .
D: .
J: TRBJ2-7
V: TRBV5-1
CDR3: ASSLEGVGYEQY

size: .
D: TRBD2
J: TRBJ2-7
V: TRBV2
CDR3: ASSEALPGAGTYEQY

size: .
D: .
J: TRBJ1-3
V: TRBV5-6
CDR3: ASSLLVGDFGNTIY

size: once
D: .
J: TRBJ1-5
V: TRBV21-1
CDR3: ASSQQSLGAGNQPQH

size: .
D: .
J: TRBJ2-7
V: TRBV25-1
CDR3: ASSEYYGSSYEQY

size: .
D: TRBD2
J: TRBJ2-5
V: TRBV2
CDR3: ASRGGRETQY

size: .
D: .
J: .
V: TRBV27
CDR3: ASSLGSGVAASYEQY

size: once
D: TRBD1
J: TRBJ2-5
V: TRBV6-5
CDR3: ASSYQAGGLETQY

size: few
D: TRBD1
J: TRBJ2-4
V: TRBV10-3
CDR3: AISEGTEGAKNIQY

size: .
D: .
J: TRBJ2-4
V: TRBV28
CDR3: ASARPGNIQY

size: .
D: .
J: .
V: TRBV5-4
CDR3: ASSLGAGPRNEQY

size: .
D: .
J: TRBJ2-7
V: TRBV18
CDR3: ASSLEYEQY

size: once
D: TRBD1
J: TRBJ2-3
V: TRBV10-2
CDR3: ASSEGTGAFTDTQY

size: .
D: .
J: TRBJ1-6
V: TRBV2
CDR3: ASSAWGLRSPLH

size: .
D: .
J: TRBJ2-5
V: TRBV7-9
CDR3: ASSLASGGQETQY

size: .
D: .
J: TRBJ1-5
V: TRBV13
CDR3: ASALGGQPQH

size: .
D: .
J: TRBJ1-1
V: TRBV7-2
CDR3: ATISVVEAF

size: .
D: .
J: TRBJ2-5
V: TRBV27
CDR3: ASSFSGPPTRETQY

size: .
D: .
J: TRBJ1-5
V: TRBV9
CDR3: ASSPSGGSNQPQH

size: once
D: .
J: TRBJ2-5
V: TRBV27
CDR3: ASSLVGTVLQETQY

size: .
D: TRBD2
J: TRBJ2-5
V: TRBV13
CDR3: ASSSLAGGRETQY

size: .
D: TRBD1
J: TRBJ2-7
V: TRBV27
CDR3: ASSPRDRSYEQY

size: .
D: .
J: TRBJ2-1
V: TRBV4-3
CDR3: ASSQDRSGLTVEQF

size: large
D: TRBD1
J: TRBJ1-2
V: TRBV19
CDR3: ASSGTGYGYT

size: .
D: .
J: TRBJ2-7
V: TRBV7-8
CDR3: ASSLSPTYEQY

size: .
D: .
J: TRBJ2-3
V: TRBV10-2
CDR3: ASRSSLVDTQY

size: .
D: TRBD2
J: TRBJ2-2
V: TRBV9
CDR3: ASSERGGRASDTGELF

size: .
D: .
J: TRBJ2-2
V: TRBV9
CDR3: ASSVRGLGELF

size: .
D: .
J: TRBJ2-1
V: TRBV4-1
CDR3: ASSQEGLARYNEQF

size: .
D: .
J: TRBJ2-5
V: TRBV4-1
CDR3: ASSQGDRDQETQY

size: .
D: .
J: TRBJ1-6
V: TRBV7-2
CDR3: ASSGRARGSPLH

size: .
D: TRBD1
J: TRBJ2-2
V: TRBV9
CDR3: ASGTGNTGELF

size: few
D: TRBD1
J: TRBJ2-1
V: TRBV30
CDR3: AWGSDRESSYNEQF

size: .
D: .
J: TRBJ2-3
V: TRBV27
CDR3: ASLGRGPLGDTQY

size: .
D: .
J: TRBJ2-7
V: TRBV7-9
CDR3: ASSRTYHEQY

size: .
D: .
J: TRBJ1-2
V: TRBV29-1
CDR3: SANQGDYGYT